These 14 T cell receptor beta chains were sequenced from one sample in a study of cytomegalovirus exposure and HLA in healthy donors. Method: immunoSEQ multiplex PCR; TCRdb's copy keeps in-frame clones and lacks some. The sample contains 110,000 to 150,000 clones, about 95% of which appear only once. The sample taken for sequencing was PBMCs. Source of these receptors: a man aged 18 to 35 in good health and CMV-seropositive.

The CDR3 nucleotides read TGTGCCAGCAGCTTAGTTACTAGCGGGAGCTGGGAGAATGAGCAGTTCTTC. Protein: CASSLVTSGSWENEQFF. The chain has TRBV7-6 and TRBJ2-1; 11 bases fit TRBD2. Per the germline V gene, CDR1 is SGHVS and CDR2 is FNYEAQ. V shed 1 base, J shed 7 bases, and the junction held 9 bases outside the gene matches. This CDR3 region has 17 residues.

CDR3 coding DNA: TGCGCCAGCAGCCCCCAGGGGAGGGCCCTTGTTGAGCAGTACTTC. This translates into CASSPQGRALVEQYF. The chain combines TRBV5-1 with TRBJ2-7, with D possibly TRBD2 on 7 matching bases. The CDR3 has 15 residues. Germline lookup yields CDR1 SGHRS and CDR2 YFSETQ. V was clipped by 4 bases and J by 7 bases, with 21 bases between them.

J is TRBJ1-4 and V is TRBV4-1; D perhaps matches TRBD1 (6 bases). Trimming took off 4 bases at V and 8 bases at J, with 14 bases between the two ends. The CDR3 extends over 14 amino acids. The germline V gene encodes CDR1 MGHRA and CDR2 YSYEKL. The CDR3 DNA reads TGCGCCAGCAGCCTCTCGGGACATATAGAAAAACTGTTTTTT. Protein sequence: CASSLSGHIEKLFF.

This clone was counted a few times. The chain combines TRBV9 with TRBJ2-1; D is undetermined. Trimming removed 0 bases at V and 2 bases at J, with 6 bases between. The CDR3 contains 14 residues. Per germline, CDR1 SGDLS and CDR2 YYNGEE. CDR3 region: CASSVGETYNEQFF. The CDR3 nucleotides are TGTGCCAGCAGCGTAGGCGAGACCTACAATGAGCAGTTCTTC.

CDR3 in amino acids: CASSHGDRSYTGELFF. As DNA, the CDR3 is TGCGCCAGCAGCCATGGGGACAGGTCCTACACCGGGGAGCTGTTTTTT. The chain uses TRBV4-1 and TRBJ2-2, with TRBD1 matching 8 bases. This CDR3 region has 16 residues. V was pared by 3 bases and J by 3 bases, with 6 bases of the junction left unmatched. Germline V CDR1 and CDR2: MGHRA, YSYEKL.

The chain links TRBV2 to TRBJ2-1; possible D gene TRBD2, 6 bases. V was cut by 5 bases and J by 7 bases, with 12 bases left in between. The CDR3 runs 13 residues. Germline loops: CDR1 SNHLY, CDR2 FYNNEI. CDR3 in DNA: TGTGCCAGCAGTACCGGACTACTGAATGAGCAGTTCTTC. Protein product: CASSTGLLNEQFF.

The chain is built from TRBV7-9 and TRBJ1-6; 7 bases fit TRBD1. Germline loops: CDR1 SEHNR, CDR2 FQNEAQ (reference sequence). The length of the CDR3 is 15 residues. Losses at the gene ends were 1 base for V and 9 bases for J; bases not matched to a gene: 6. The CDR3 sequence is CASSLEGAQLSPLHF. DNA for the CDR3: TGTGCCAGCAGCTTAGAGGGGGCGCAACTTTCACCCCTCCACTTT.

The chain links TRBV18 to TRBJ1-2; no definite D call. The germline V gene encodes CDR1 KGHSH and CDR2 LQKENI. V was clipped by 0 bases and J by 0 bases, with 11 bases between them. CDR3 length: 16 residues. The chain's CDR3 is CASSPPNNVANYGYTF. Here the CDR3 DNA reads TGTGCCAGCTCACCACCGAATAACGTAGCTAACTATGGCTACACCTTC.

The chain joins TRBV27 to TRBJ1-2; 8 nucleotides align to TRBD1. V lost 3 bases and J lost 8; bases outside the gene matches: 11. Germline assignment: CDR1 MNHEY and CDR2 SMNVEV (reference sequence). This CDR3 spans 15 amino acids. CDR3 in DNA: TGTGCCAGCAGTTTTTTCAGGGGGCTAGATCAGGGCTACACCTTC. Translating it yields CASSFFRGLDQGYTF.

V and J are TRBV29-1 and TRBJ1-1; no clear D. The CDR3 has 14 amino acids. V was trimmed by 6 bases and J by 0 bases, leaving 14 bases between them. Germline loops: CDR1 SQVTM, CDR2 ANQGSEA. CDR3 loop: CSVDPTDMNTEAFF. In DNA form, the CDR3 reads TGCAGCGTAGATCCGACTGATATGAACACTGAAGCTTTCTTT.

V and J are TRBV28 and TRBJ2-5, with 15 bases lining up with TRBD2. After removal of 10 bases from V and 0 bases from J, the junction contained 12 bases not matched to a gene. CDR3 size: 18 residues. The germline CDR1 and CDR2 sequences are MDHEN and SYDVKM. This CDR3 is CAIGTSGRSYEDQETQYF. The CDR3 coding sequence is TGTGCCATCGGGACTAGCGGGAGGTCCTACGAGGACCAAGAGACCCAGTACTTC.

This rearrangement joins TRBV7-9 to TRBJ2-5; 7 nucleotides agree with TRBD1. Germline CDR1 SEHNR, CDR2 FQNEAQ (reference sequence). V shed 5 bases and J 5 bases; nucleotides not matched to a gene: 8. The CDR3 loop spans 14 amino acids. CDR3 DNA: TGTGCCAGCAGCCTAAGCGGACAGGCGGAGACCCAGTACTTC. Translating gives CASSLSGQAETQYF.

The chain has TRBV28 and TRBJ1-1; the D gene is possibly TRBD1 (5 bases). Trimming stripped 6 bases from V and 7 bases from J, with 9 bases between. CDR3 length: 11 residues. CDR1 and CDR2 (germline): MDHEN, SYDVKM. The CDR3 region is CASSAGGEAFF. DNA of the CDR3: TGTGCCAGCAGCGCGGGGGGTGAAGCTTTCTTT.

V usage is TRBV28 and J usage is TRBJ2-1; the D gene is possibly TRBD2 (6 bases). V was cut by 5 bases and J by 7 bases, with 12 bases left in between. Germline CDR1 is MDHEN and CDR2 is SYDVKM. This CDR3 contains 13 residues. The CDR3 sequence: CASSQPGGNEQFF. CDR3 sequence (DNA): TGTGCCAGCAGTCAGCCCGGGGGAAATGAGCAGTTCTTC.